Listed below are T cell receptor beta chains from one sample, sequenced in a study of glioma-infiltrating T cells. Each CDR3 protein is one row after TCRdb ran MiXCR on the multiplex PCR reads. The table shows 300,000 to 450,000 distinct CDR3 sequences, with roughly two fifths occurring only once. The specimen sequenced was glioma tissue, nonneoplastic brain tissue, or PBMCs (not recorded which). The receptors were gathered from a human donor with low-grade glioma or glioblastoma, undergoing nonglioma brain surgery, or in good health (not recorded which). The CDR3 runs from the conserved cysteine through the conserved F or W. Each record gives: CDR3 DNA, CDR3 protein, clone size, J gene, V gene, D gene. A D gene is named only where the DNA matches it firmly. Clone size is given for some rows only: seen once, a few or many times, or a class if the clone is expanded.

DNA: TGCAGTGCCAGGCAAGGGAGCACAGATACGCAGTATTTT; CDR3: CSARQGSTDTQYF; size: -; J: TRBJ2-3; V: TRBV20-1; D: -
DNA: TGTGCCAGCAGTTACGTGCAGTGGAGTGAGCAGTTCTTC; CDR3: CASSYVQWSEQFF; size: -; J: TRBJ2-1; V: TRBV6-5; D: -
DNA: TGTGCCAGCAGCTTAGGTAGACCTGGAAACACCATATATTTT; CDR3: CASSLGRPGNTIYF; size: -; J: TRBJ1-3; V: TRBV7-2; D: -
DNA: TGTGCCAGCAGCCGGGAGGGCTCGGTCCATAACTACACCTTC; CDR3: CASSREGSVHNYTF; size: -; J: TRBJ1-2; V: TRBV25-1; D: -
DNA: TGTGCCAGCAGTCAGACTAGCCTCGGAGGAACCGGGGAGCTGTTTTTT; CDR3: CASSQTSLGGTGELFF; size: few; J: TRBJ2-2; V: TRBV6-1; D: TRBD2
DNA: TGCAGTGCTAGAGCTTCGGGGGAAGGTTACGAGCAGTACTTC; CDR3: CSARASGEGYEQYF; size: few; J: TRBJ2-7; V: TRBV20-1; D: -
DNA: TGTGCCAGCAGCTTTGGACCTGCTAGTGAAAAACTGTTTTTT; CDR3: CASSFGPASEKLFF; size: few; J: TRBJ1-4; V: TRBV7-9; D: -
DNA: TGCAGCGTTGCCTCTGGTGAGCAGTTCTTC; CDR3: CSVASGEQFF; size: -; J: TRBJ2-1; V: TRBV29-1; D: -
DNA: TGCGCCAGCAGCCCTGGGCGGGGGGGACAAGAGACCCAGTACTTC; CDR3: CASSPGRGGQETQYF; size: few; J: TRBJ2-5; V: TRBV4-3; D: TRBD2
DNA: TGTGCCAGCAGTGAAGGACTAGCGGGAGGAAGGTACGACAATGAGCAGTTCTTC; CDR3: CASSEGLAGGRYDNEQFF; size: many; J: TRBJ2-1; V: TRBV25-1; D: TRBD2
DNA: TGTGCCAGCAGCCCCCCCAGCAGCGACGAGCAGTACTTC; CDR3: CASSPPSSDEQYF; size: -; J: TRBJ2-7; V: TRBV7-2; D: -
DNA: TGTGCCAGCAGCCAAGAACTAGCGGACACAGATACGCAGTATTTT; CDR3: CASSQELADTDTQYF; size: -; J: TRBJ2-3; V: TRBV4-2; D: TRBD2
DNA: TGTGCCAGCAGCTTAGCCCCGGGGGGACACCAGAACACTGAAGCTTTCTTT; CDR3: CASSLAPGGHQNTEAFF; size: few; J: TRBJ1-1; V: TRBV7-3; D: -
DNA: TGTGACAGCAGTTTTGGGACTGGCGGGACTTACGAGCAGTACTTC; CDR3: CDSSFGTGGTYEQYF; size: once; J: TRBJ2-7; V: TRBV12-3/TRBV12-4; D: -
DNA: TGCGCCAGCAGCCGAAACACGAGGACAGACATCTATGGCTACACCTTC; CDR3: CASSRNTRTDIYGYTF; size: -; J: TRBJ1-2; V: TRBV4-1; D: -
DNA: TGTGCCAGCAGCCAAGGTGTTAGGGGGCGACACAGTGAGCAGTTCTTC; CDR3: CASSQGVRGRHSEQFF; size: -; J: TRBJ2-1; V: TRBV3-1; D: TRBD1
DNA: TGTGCCAGCATAAAAAGGACAGGGGGCGGAGGGACCCAGTACTTC; CDR3: CASIKRTGGGGTQYF; size: few; J: TRBJ2-5; V: TRBV28; D: TRBD1
DNA: TGTGCCAGCAGATTCTCACTAGCGGGAGGGTATACGCAGTATTTT; CDR3: CASRFSLAGGYTQYF; size: -; J: TRBJ2-3; V: TRBV27; D: TRBD2
DNA: TGTGCCAGCAGCTCCGGGACAGGGTCAGGAGAGACCCAGTACTTC; CDR3: CASSSGTGSGETQYF; size: few; J: TRBJ2-5; V: TRBV7-9; D: TRBD1
DNA: TGCAGTGCTAGAGGCCCCACCTTAGGAAGTAGCAATCAGCCCCAGCATTTT; CDR3: CSARGPTLGSSNQPQHF; size: -; J: TRBJ1-5; V: TRBV20-1; D: -
DNA: TGTGCCAGCAGACTCGACAGAAGCTCCTATAGTTCACCCCTCCACTTT; CDR3: CASRLDRSSYSSPLHF; size: -; J: TRBJ1-6; V: TRBV7-2; D: -
DNA: TGTGCCAGCAGTTCCCGGACAGGCCCTTACACCGGGGAGCTGTCTTTT; CDR3: CASSSRTGPYTGELSF; size: -; J: TRBJ2-2; V: TRBV6-5; D: TRBD1
DNA: TGTGCCAGCAGCCAAGATGGTGCCGATGAGCAGTTCTTC; CDR3: CASSQDGADEQFF; size: few; J: TRBJ2-1; V: TRBV4-2; D: -
DNA: TGTGCCAGCAGCCAGACTAGCGGGAGTGAGACCCAGTACTTC; CDR3: CASSQTSGSETQYF; size: -; J: TRBJ2-5; V: TRBV7-2; D: TRBD2
DNA: TGCAGCGTAGGTCAGGAGACCCAGTACTTC; CDR3: CSVGQETQYF; size: -; J: TRBJ2-5; V: TRBV29-1; D: -
DNA: TGCGCCAGCAGTTACGCCGCGGGAGCCGCATACTGTGAGCAGTTCTTC; CDR3: CASSYAAGAAYCEQFF; size: once; J: TRBJ2-1; V: TRBV6-2/TRBV6-3; D: TRBD2
DNA: TGTGCCAGCAGCTCGGGGGGCGCGGGTGGTGAGCAGTTCTTC; CDR3: CASSSGGAGGEQFF; size: -; J: TRBJ2-1; V: TRBV7-3; D: -
DNA: TGTGCCAGCAGCCCCAGGCAGGGGTGGGCGGATACAGATACGCAGTATTTT; CDR3: CASSPRQGWADTDTQYF; size: -; J: TRBJ2-3; V: TRBV28; D: -
DNA: TGTGCCAGCAGTGAATCTGCGAACTTGTACAATGAGCAGTTCTTC; CDR3: CASSESANLYNEQFF; size: many; J: TRBJ2-1; V: TRBV25-1; D: -
DNA: TGCGCCAGCAGCCAAACAACGTTCGCGAACACCGGGGAGCTGTTTTTT; CDR3: CASSQTTFANTGELFF; size: -; J: TRBJ2-2; V: TRBV4-3; D: -
DNA: TGTGCCAGCAGCCTAACCGGACAGGGAGGAGTGCAGCCCCAGCATTTT; CDR3: CASSLTGQGGVQPQHF; size: -; J: TRBJ1-5; V: TRBV7-9; D: TRBD1
DNA: TGTGCCAGCAGTTTAGGACTAGCGGGAAGCACAGATACGCAGTATTTT; CDR3: CASSLGLAGSTDTQYF; size: few; J: TRBJ2-3; V: TRBV27; D: TRBD2
DNA: TGTGCCAGCAGCCAAGACCCCAGGGGGCTTAATGAAAAACTGTTTTTT; CDR3: CASSQDPRGLNEKLFF; size: -; J: TRBJ1-4; V: TRBV4-2; D: TRBD1
DNA: TGTGCCAGCAGCCCCGGGACGCCGCCCAACGAGCAGTACTTC; CDR3: CASSPGTPPNEQYF; size: -; J: TRBJ2-7; V: TRBV28; D: -
DNA: TGTGCCAGCGCCGGGACTATTCGCTACGAGCAGTACTTC; CDR3: CASAGTIRYEQYF; size: few; J: TRBJ2-7; V: TRBV6-2/TRBV6-3; D: TRBD2
DNA: TGTGCCAGCAGCTTACCGTCGCTAGCGGGGGCCTACGAGCAGTACTTC; CDR3: CASSLPSLAGAYEQYF; size: -; J: TRBJ2-7; V: TRBV7-2; D: TRBD2
DNA: TGTGCCAGCAGTACTTCTAGCGGGCAAGAGACCCAGTACTTC; CDR3: CASSTSSGQETQYF; size: many; J: TRBJ2-5; V: TRBV6-1; D: TRBD2
DNA: TGTGCCAGCAGCTGGGGCCCCGGGAAGGGTAATGAGCAGTTCTTC; CDR3: CASSWGPGKGNEQFF; size: -; J: TRBJ2-1; V: TRBV11-2; D: -
DNA: TGTGCCAGCAGGCAAGGTACCTCCTACGAGCAGTACTTC; CDR3: CASRQGTSYEQYF; size: many; J: TRBJ2-7; V: TRBV6-2/TRBV6-3; D: -
DNA: TGTGCCAGCAGTTTCGAGGGACACGAAGGTCAGCCCCAGCATTTT; CDR3: CASSFEGHEGQPQHF; size: many; J: TRBJ1-5; V: TRBV28; D: -
DNA: TGTGCCACCTCTAGGGACAGGGGATACAATGAGCAGTTCTTC; CDR3: CATSRDRGYNEQFF; size: many; J: TRBJ2-1; V: TRBV27; D: TRBD1
DNA: TGTGCCAGTACTAATCTGCGGGGACAAGGACGTCTGAACACTGAAGCTTTCTTT; CDR3: CASTNLRGQGRLNTEAFF; size: -; J: TRBJ1-1; V: TRBV19; D: -
DNA: TGTGCCAGAGGTCCCCAAGGTGGGGGAGGGCCTGTCGATACGCAGTATTTT; CDR3: CARGPQGGGGPVDTQYF; size: -; J: TRBJ2-3; V: TRBV27; D: TRBD2
DNA: TGTGCCAGTAGTTCGATAGACAGGCTAACTGATGGCTACACCTTC; CDR3: CASSSIDRLTDGYTF; size: few; J: TRBJ1-2; V: TRBV19; D: -
DNA: TGTGCCAGCAGCCAAGATGGGACAGGGGATGGCTACACCTTC; CDR3: CASSQDGTGDGYTF; size: -; J: TRBJ1-2; V: TRBV4-2; D: TRBD1
DNA: TGTGCCAGCAGTCCCGACGTAGTCTATGGCTACACCTTC; CDR3: CASSPDVVYGYTF; size: few; J: TRBJ1-2; V: TRBV2; D: -
DNA: TGTGCCAGCTCACCATACTGGGGATCGAACACTGAAGCTTTCTTT; CDR3: CASSPYWGSNTEAFF; size: -; J: TRBJ1-1; V: TRBV18; D: -
DNA: TGTGCCAGCAGTTACCAAGGTAGTTCCACCTACAATGAGCAGTTCTTC; CDR3: CASSYQGSSTYNEQFF; size: few; J: TRBJ2-1; V: TRBV6-6; D: -
DNA: TGTGCCAGCAGCTCGTACGGACTAGCGGGAGTAAACATTCAGTACTTC; CDR3: CASSSYGLAGVNIQYF; size: few; J: TRBJ2-4; V: TRBV7-2; D: TRBD2
DNA: TGTGCCAGCAGCCAAGATTACCGCTACAATGAGCAGTTCTTC; CDR3: CASSQDYRYNEQFF; size: few; J: TRBJ2-1; V: TRBV5-5; D: -